Sequencing of this TCR beta chain was carried out in a study of blood T cell repertoires in COVID-19. The data were produced by immunoSEQ multiplex PCR, yet TCRdb's version contains in-frame clones alone and is incomplete. Counted here are about 270,000 clones, about 89% occurring once; the ten biggest clones make up approximately 2.5%. Per germline, CDR1 SNHLY and CDR2 FYNNEI. There are 16 residues in the CDR3. V gave up 7 bases and J gave up 3 bases; unmatched junction bases: 13. Participant reports of clinical history set cohort assignment. The material sequenced was PBMCs or T cells enriched from blood (not recorded which). The V call is TRBV2, the J call TRBJ2-3, with 7 bases identical to TRBD2. The receptor's source is a young woman who had recovered from COVID-19. The CDR3 protein is CASTSNGRGGTDTQYF. The CDR3 DNA follows: TGTGCCAGCACCTCGAATGGGCGGGGAGGGACAGATACGCAGTATTTT. The full variable domain, with the rest looked up from reference TRBV2 and TRBJ2-3, is EPEVTQTPSHQVTQMGQEVILRCVPISNHLYFYWYRQILGQKVEFLVSFYNNEISEKSEIFDDQFSVERPDGSNFTLKIRSTKLEDSAMYFCASTSNGRGGTDTQYFGPGTRLTVL.